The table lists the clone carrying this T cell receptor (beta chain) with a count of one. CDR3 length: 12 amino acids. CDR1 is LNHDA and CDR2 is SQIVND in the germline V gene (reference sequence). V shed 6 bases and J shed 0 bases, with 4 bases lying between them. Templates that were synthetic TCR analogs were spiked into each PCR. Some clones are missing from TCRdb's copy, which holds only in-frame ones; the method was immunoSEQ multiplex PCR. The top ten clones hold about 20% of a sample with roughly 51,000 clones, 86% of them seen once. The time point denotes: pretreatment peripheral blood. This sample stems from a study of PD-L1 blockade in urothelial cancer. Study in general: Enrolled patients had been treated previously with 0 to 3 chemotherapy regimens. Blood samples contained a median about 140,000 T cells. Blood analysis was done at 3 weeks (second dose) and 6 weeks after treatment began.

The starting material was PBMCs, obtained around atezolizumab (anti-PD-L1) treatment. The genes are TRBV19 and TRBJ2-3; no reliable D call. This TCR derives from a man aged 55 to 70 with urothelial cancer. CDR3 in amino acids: CASSPSTDTQYF. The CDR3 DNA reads TGTGCCAGTAGCCCGAGCACAGATACGCAGTATTTT. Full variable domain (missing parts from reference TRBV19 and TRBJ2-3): DGGITQSPKYLFRKEGQNVTLSCEQNLNHDAMYWYRQDPGQGLRLIYYSQIVNDFQKGDIAEGYSVSREKKESFPLTVTSAQKNPTAFYLCASSPSTDTQYFGPGTRLTVL.